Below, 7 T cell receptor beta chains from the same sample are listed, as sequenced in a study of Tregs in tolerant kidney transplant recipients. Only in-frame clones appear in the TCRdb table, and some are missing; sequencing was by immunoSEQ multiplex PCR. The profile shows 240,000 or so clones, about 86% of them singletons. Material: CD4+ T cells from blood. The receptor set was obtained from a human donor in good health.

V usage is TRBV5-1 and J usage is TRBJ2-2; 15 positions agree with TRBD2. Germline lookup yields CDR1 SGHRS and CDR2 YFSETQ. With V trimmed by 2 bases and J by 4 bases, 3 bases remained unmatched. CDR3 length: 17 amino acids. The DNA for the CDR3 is TGCGCCAGCAGCTTACCGGGACTAGCGGGAGGCACCGGGGAGCTGTTTTTT. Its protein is CASSLPGLAGGTGELFF.

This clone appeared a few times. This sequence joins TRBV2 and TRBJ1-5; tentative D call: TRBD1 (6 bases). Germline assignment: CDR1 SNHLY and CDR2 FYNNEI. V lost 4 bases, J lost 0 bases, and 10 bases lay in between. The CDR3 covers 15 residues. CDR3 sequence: CASSVGQLSNQPQHF. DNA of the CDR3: TGTGCCAGCAGTGTGGGACAACTTAGCAATCAGCCCCAGCATTTT.

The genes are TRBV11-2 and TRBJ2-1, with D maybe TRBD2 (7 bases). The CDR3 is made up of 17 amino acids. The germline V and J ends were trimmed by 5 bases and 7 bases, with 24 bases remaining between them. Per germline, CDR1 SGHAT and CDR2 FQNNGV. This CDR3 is CASSPQGASGVSNEQFF. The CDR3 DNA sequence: TGTGCCAGCAGCCCACAGGGAGCCAGCGGGGTATCGAATGAGCAGTTCTTC.

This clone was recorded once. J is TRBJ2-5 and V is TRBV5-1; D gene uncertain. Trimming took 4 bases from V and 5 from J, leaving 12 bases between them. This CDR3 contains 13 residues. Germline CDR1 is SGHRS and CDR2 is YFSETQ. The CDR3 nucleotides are TGCGCCAGCAGCCTTTACAACGAGGAGACCCAGTACTTC. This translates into CASSLYNEETQYF.

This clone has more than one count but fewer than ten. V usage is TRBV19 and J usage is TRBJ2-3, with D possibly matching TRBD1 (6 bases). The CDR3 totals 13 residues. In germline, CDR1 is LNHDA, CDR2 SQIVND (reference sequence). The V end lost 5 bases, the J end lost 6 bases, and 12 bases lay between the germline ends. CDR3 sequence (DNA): TGTGCCAGTAGTGACAGGTCCCTGGATACGCAGTATTTT. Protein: CASSDRSLDTQYF.

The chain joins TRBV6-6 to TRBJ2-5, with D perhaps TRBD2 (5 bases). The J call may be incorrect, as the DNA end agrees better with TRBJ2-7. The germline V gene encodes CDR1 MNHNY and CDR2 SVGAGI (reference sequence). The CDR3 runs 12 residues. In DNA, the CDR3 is TGTGCCAGCAGAATAGCGAGCAACGAGCAGTACTTC. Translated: CASRIASNEQYF.

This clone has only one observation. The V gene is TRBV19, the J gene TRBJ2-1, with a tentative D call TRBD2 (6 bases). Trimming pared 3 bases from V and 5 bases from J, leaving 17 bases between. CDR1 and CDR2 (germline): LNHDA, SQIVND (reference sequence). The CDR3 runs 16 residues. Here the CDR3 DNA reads TGTGCCAGTAGTATGATCGGGGCGGGACGGGACAATGAGCAGTTCTTC. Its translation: CASSMIGAGRDNEQFF. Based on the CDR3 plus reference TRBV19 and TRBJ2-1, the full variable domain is DGGITQSPKYLFRKEGQNVTLSCEQNLNHDAMYWYRQDPGQGLRLIYYSQIVNDFQKGDIAEGYSVSREKKESFPLTVTSAQKNPTAFYLCASSMIGAGRDNEQFFGPGTRLTVL.